These 13 T cell receptor beta chains share one sample of origin, sequenced in a study of blood T cell repertoires in COVID-19. The protocol was immunoSEQ multiplex PCR, while the TCRdb copy is restricted to in-frame clones and leaves out a portion. The sample has 310,000 or so clones, about 90% seen once. The specimen was PBMCs or T cells enriched from blood (not recorded which). The receptors stem from a woman in her 30s who had recovered from COVID-19.

The chain has TRBV6-5 and TRBJ1-5, with TRBD1 matching over 7 bases. Germline trimming cut 6 bases from V and 2 bases from J; bases unmatched to any gene: 4. The CDR3 covers 14 residues. The germline CDR1 and CDR2 sequences are MNHEY and SVGAGI. Here the CDR3 DNA reads TGTGCCAGCAGGTCTACAGGGGGCAATCAGCCCCAGCATTTT. Protein sequence: CASRSTGGNQPQHF.

The CDR3: CASGERGRTDTQYF. CDR3 DNA: TGCGCCAGCGGGGAGCGGGGGCGCACAGATACGCAGTATTTT. The gene calls are TRBV5-1 and TRBJ2-3, with 8 bases matching TRBD2. This CDR3 has 14 amino acids. Germline V gives CDR1 SGHRS, CDR2 YFSETQ. V was pared by 7 bases and J by 1 base, with 5 bases of the junction left unmatched.

This chain uses TRBV7-9 with TRBJ2-5; 14 bases fit TRBD2. Unmatched junction bases numbered 6, after V lost 4 bases and J lost 5 bases. The V gene's germline CDR1 is SEHNR and CDR2 FQNEAQ (reference sequence). This CDR3 comprises 16 residues. The CDR3 protein is CASSSGLAGGWETQYF. For the CDR3, the DNA is TGTGCCAGCAGCTCCGGACTAGCGGGGGGTTGGGAGACCCAGTACTTC.

The chain combines TRBV11-2 with TRBJ1-2; D possibly corresponds to TRBD1 (5 bases). V lost 5 bases to trimming and J lost 8 bases, with 15 bases between them. Germline V gives CDR1 SGHAT, CDR2 FQNNGV. CDR3 length equals 13 residues. CDR3 region: CASSPIAGEGYTF. The CDR3 nucleotides are TGTGCCAGCAGCCCCATCGCGGGGGAAGGCTACACCTTC.

The chain has TRBV27 and TRBJ1-1; a possible D gene is TRBD1 (6 bases). The germline V gene has CDR1 MNHEY and CDR2 SMNVEV (reference sequence). The CDR3 has 14 amino acids. The V end lost 3 bases, the J end lost 6 bases, and 14 bases lay between the germline ends. The CDR3 DNA follows: TGTGCCAGCAGTTTTGGGCCGGGGGGCGCTGAAGCTTTCTTT. Protein product: CASSFGPGGAEAFF.

A remark on this clone: Other nucleotide sequences in the sample specify the same CDR3. The chain's CDR3 is CASSPGGTEAFF. CDR3 bases: TGTGCCAGCAGCCCCGGGGGCACTGAAGCTTTCTTT. The chain has TRBV7-3 and TRBJ1-1; TRBD1 might be the D (5 bases). CDR3 length: 12 amino acids. From germline, CDR1 is SGHTA and CDR2 FQGTGA. V was shortened by 5 bases and J by 4 bases, with 8 bases between the two germline ends.

This chain links TRBV19 with TRBJ1-1, with D possibly TRBD1 on 5 matching bases. The CDR3 runs to 15 residues. Trimming removed 4 bases at V and 1 base at J, with 13 bases between. Germline CDR1 reads LNHDA; CDR2 reads SQIVND (reference sequence). CDR3 region: CASSTLGGGNTEAFF. The CDR3 nucleotides read TGTGCCAGTAGTACACTGGGGGGAGGGAACACTGAAGCTTTCTTT. Together with reference TRBV19 and TRBJ1-1, the CDR3 gives the full variable domain: DGGITQSPKYLFRKEGQNVTLSCEQNLNHDAMYWYRQDPGQGLRLIYYSQIVNDFQKGDIAEGYSVSREKKESFPLTVTSAQKNPTAFYLCASSTLGGGNTEAFFGQGTRLTVV.

The chain employs TRBV5-4 and TRBJ1-1; D is undetermined. CDR1 and CDR2 (germline): SGHNT, YYREEE (reference sequence). The CDR3 has 17 amino acids. Trimming removed 0 bases from V and 0 bases from J, with 15 bases in between. The DNA for the CDR3 is TGTGCCAGCAGCTTGGCCGTTGGGCCGGGGATGAACACTGAAGCTTTCTTT. Its translation is CASSLAVGPGMNTEAFF.

The rearrangement links TRBV2 to TRBJ1-5; 7 bases match TRBD1. The CDR3 totals 15 residues. Losses at the gene ends were 5 bases for V and 6 bases for J; bases not matched to a gene: 10. The germline gives CDR1 SNHLY, CDR2 FYNNEI. The CDR3 reads CASSLEGARGQPQHF. The CDR3 nucleotides are TGTGCCAGCAGTCTTGAGGGGGCAAGGGGTCAGCCCCAGCATTTT.

The gene calls are TRBV5-1 and TRBJ1-3; D is undetermined. The CDR3 runs to 14 residues. V was shortened by 0 bases and J by 2 bases, with 6 bases between the two germline ends. The V gene's germline CDR1 is SGHRS and CDR2 YFSETQ. The CDR3 nucleotides are TGCGCCAGCAGCTTGGAAGCCGCTGGAAACACCATATATTTT. Its protein is CASSLEAAGNTIYF.

A single count supports this clone. The genes are TRBV6-5 and TRBJ1-1, with 7 bases lining up with TRBD1. Trimming took 2 bases from V and 3 from J; bases not matched to a gene: 3. Germline-derived CDR1 and CDR2 are MNHEY and SVGAGI. CDR3 length equals 14 residues. The CDR3 protein is CASSYLGTDTEAFF. The CDR3 DNA follows: TGTGCCAGCAGTTACCTAGGGACAGACACTGAAGCTTTCTTT.

The chain joins TRBV2 to TRBJ2-4, with 11 positions matching TRBD1. V dropped 0 bases and J dropped 0; count of bases not matched to a gene: 10. Germline loops: CDR1 SNHLY, CDR2 FYNNEI. CDR3 size: 20 residues. Here the CDR3 DNA reads TGTGCCAGCAGTGAAGCGAGGACAGGGGGCTCCCTGGGAGCCAAAAACATTCAGTACTTC. This codes for CASSEARTGGSLGAKNIQYF. Drawing the rest from reference TRBV2 and TRBJ2-4, the complete variable domain is EPEVTQTPSHQVTQMGQEVILRCVPISNHLYFYWYRQILGQKVEFLVSFYNNEISEKSEIFDDQFSVERPDGSNFTLKIRSTKLEDSAMYFCASSEARTGGSLGAKNIQYFGAGTRLSVL.

CDR3 sequence: CASSQGLKETQYF. CDR3 coding DNA: TGTGCCAGCAGCCAAGGACTAAAAGAGACCCAGTACTTC. This chain connects TRBV4-2 to TRBJ2-5; D perhaps matches TRBD2 (5 bases). Germline CDR1 is LGHNA and CDR2 is YNFKEQ. The germline V and J ends were trimmed by 1 base and 3 bases, with 6 bases remaining between them. CDR3 length: 13 amino acids.